This T cell receptor beta chain was recovered during a study of cytomegalovirus exposure and HLA in healthy donors. About the study: Unique TCRs numbering about 87 million, obtained from HLA-typed donors, made up an early data release.

A multiplex PCR was run with 60 Vbeta primers and 13 Jbeta primers. Method: immunoSEQ multiplex PCR; TCRdb's copy keeps in-frame clones and lacks some. Of fewer than 200,000 clones listed, around 80% are singletons. CDR3 length: 16 residues. The trim removed 4 bases at V and 5 bases at J, leaving 14 bases unmatched. Germline V lookup: CDR1 SGHRS, CDR2 YFSETQ. This chain links TRBV5-1 with TRBJ2-5; 7 bases map to TRBD2. The source material was PBMCs. This clonotype was obtained from a woman younger than 30 in good health and CMV-seronegative. The CDR3 region has the DNA TGCGCCAGCAGCACACGAGGGGCGGGAGATGGTGAGACCCAGTACTTC. Protein sequence: CASSTRGAGDGETQYF.